This T cell receptor beta chain was sequenced for a study of cytomegalovirus exposure and HLA in healthy donors. The PCR used 60 Vbeta and 13 Jbeta primers. Repertoires were generated with immunoSEQ multiplex PCR, while TCRdb's copy carries only in-frame clones and drops some. The table lists about 88,000 clones, approximately 77% of them singletons. Germline loops: CDR1 MNHEY, CDR2 SVGAGI. The CDR3 has 14 residues. The V and J ends lost 4 bases and 6 bases respectively, with 15 bases between them. The donors gave bone marrow, and they were healthy. The sample holds a few counts of this clone. Its matching antigen is unknown. Study-wide results and limits: The study labeled 164 TCR beta chains cytomegalovirus-associated.

Sequenced sample: PBMCs. V is TRBV6-5 and J is TRBJ1-1, with D hard to call. The receptor was derived from a woman aged 35 to 49 in good health and CMV-seronegative. This CDR3 is CASSSVGRRAEAFF. The CDR3 bases are TGTGCCAGCAGTTCCGTGGGCCGGAGGGCTGAAGCTTTCTTT.